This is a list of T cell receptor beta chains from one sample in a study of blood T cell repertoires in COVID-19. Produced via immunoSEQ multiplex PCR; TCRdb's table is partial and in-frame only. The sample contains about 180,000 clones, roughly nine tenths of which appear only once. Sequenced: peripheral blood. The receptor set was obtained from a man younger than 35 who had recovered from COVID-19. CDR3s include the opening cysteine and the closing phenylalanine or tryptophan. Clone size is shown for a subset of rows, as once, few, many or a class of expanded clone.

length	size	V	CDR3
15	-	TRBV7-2	CASSSVSDYLGGYTF
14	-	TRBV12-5	CASGPGGVGNTIYF
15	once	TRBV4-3	CASSHSGGTVGEQFF
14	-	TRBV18	CASSPKATGGPQHF
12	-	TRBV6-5	CASKEVNTEAFF
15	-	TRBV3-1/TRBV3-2	CASTRYGLDSYEQYF
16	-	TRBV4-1	CASSPQRVPPDNEQFF
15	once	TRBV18	CASSPGQTLTYEQYF
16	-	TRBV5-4	CASRPSGTGRNDGYTF
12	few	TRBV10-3	CAIRETATEAFF
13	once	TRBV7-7	CASSLKGEETQYF
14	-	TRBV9	CASSVVSGAGELFF
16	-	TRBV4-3	CASSQGPGLAGDEQFF
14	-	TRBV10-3	CAIRGGQGGNEQFF
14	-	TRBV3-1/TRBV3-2	CASSRTNQGLEQFF
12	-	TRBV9	CASLSRRGQLFF
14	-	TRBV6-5	CASSQPSGDGELFF
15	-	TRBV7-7	CASSLGGLSTDTQYF